This record covers a single T cell receptor (beta chain). The CDR3 has 15 amino acids. CDR1 is SGHRS, CDR2 YFSETQ, per germline. Trimming cost V 4 bases and J 5 bases, with 16 bases left between them. Cells designated naive CD8 were CD45RO-negative and were positively selected for CCR7, with terminally differentiated effector memory CD45RA+ cells excluded. Within Nashville, Tennessee resided all donors, each a Caucasian adult. The data derive from a study of shared clonotypes between healthy human individuals. Study at large: The donors, two women and a few men, were aged 18 to 49.

Across several immunoSEQ plates, the genomic DNA of each subset was split evenly. The authors loaded about 0.2 ug DNA, around 30,000 T cell genomes, into sorted-subset replicate PCRs. Only in-frame clones appear in the TCRdb table, and some are missing; sequencing was by immunoSEQ multiplex PCR. The repertoire holds about 2.1 million clones, 80% to 95% seen once, with around 1.7% in the top ten. The sequenced material came from naive CD8+ T cells from PBMCs. The rearrangement uses TRBV5-1 and TRBJ1-5; D perhaps matches TRBD1 (5 bases). This clonotype was sampled from a man younger than 30 in good health. Some clones in this sample may be carry-over from other donors' samples. The CDR3 coding sequence is TGCGCCAGCAGCACTACAGGATCGGAGTATCAGCCCCAGCATTTT. Translated, it gives CASSTTGSEYQPQHF.